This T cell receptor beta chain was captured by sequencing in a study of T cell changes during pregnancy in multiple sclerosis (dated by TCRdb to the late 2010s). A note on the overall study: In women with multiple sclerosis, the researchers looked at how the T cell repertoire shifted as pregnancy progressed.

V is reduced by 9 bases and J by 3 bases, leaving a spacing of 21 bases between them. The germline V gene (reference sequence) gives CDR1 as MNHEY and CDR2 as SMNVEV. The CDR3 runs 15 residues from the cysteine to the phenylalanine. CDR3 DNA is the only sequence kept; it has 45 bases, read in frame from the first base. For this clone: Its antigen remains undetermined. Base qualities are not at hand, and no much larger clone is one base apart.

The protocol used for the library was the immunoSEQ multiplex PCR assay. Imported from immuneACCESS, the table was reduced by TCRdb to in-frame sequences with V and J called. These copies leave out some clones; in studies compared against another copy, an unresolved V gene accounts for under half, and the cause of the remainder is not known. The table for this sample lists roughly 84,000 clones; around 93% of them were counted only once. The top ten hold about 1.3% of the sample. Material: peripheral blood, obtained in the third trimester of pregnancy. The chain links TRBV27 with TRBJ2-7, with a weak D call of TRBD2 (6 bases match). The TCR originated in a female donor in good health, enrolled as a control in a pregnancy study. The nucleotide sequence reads TGTGCCAGGAAGGAGGGTCGGAAGGGCAACTACGAGCAGTACTTC. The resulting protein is CARKEGRKGNYEQYF.